One and the same sample provided the 26 T cell receptor beta chains below, sequenced in a study of CD8 T cells in Susac syndrome. When the RNA was reverse transcribed, random hexamers were used with an input of roughly 0.45 to 1 ug. TCRdb reanalysed the immunoSEQ multiplex PCR reads using MiXCR and keeps one entry per CDR3 protein. Of about 150,000 distinct CDR3 sequences detected, 90% to 95% appear once; the ten largest clones hold around 0.15%. What was sequenced was CD4+ T cells from PBMCs. The receptors originated from a human donor with Susac syndrome.

The chain is built from TRBV29-1 and TRBJ2-1; D ambiguous. The CDR3 covers 10 residues. In germline, CDR1 is SQVTM, CDR2 ANQGSEA. The V end lost 2 bases, the J end lost 5 bases, and 1 base lay between the germline ends. This chain's CDR3 is CSVEHNEQFF. The CDR3 nucleotides read TGCAGCGTTGAACACAATGAGCAGTTCTTC.

CDR3 in DNA: TGTGCCAGCAGCGTTGACAGGGCCAATCAGCCCCAGCATTTT. Translation gives CASSVDRANQPQHF. The chain employs TRBV11-2 and TRBJ1-5, with TRBD1 matching over 7 bases. In germline, CDR1 is SGHAT, CDR2 FQNNGV. CDR3 size: 14 residues. The J segment lost 3 bases and the V segment lost 5 bases, leaving 4 bases of the junction unmatched.

The chain couples TRBV29-1 to TRBJ2-1, with TRBD1 identical over 9 bases. The CDR3 consists of 13 residues. The V gene end was trimmed by 7 bases and the J gene end by 9 bases; junction bases not matched to a gene: 10. CDR1 and CDR2 (germline): SQVTM, ANQGSEA. The CDR3 sequence: CSAGTGSLSEQFF. CDR3 bases: TGCAGCGCCGGGACAGGGAGTCTAAGTGAGCAGTTCTTC.

The chain links TRBV7-3 to TRBJ2-5; D assignment may be TRBD1 or TRBD2 (5 bases each). Trimming removed 5 bases at V and 8 bases at J, with 18 bases between. The CDR3 runs to 14 residues. The germline V gene encodes CDR1 SGHTA and CDR2 FQGTGA. CDR3 nucleotides: TGTGCCAGCAGCGATACGACTGGGGGTTCAACCCAGTACTTC. This sequence encodes CASSDTTGGSTQYF.

The CDR3 coding sequence is TGTGCCAGCAGCCATTCCGGGACAGACTATGGCTACACCTTC. It translates to CASSHSGTDYGYTF. This rearrangement joins TRBV12-3 or TRBV12-4 to TRBJ1-2; 7 nucleotides match TRBD1. CDR3 size: 14 residues. Germline trimming cut 6 bases from V and 3 bases from J; bases unmatched to any gene: 7.

The chain carries TRBV18 and TRBJ2-7; possible D gene TRBD2, 6 bases. V was cut by 4 bases and J by 0 bases, with 13 bases left in between. There are 15 residues in the CDR3. CDR1 is KGHSH and CDR2 is LQKENI in the germline V gene. The CDR3 DNA reads as TGTGCCAGCTCACGCGGGACGGAAAGCTCCTACGAGCAGTACTTC. Residues: CASSRGTESSYEQYF.

The chain is built from TRBV27 and TRBJ1-2; possibly TRBD1 for D (5 bases). From germline, CDR1 is MNHEY and CDR2 SMNVEV (reference sequence). CDR3 length equals 15 residues. V lost 7 bases and J lost 1, with 16 bases in between. This chain's CDR3 is CASTRNGGVNYGYTF. The CDR3 DNA follows: TGTGCCAGCACGAGGAACGGGGGGGTTAACTATGGCTACACCTTC.

V and J are TRBV20-1 and TRBJ2-5, with D tentatively TRBD2 (6 bases). The CDR3 has 13 residues. Between the trimmed V and J ends, which lost 8 bases and 5 bases, there was a span of 18 bases. Germline V CDR1 and CDR2: DFQATT, SNEGSKA (reference sequence). CDR3 loop: CSWMGGRGETQYF. The CDR3 DNA reads TGCAGTTGGATGGGGGGAAGAGGGGAGACCCAGTACTTC.

This chain connects TRBV20-1 to TRBJ2-3; 10 positions agree with TRBD2. The CDR3 loop spans 15 amino acids. Germline V CDR1 and CDR2: DFQATT, SNEGSKA (reference sequence). The V and J ends lost 5 bases and 5 bases, in that order; junction bases with no gene match: 10. The CDR3: CSAAPSGGAKDTQYF. CDR3 coding DNA: TGCAGTGCTGCCCCGAGCGGGGGGGCCAAAGATACGCAGTATTTT.

V usage is TRBV2 and J usage is TRBJ1-1; D unresolved. V shed 7 bases and J shed 1 base, with 13 bases lying between them. The CDR3 is 14 residues long. CDR1 is SNHLY and CDR2 is FYNNEI in the germline V gene. The CDR3 sequence: CASTFFTGNTEAFF. The CDR3 nucleotides read TGTGCCAGCACCTTTTTTACCGGGAACACTGAAGCTTTCTTT.

This chain uses TRBV7-3 with TRBJ1-2; D unclear. Germline CDR1 and CDR2: SGHTA and FQGTGA. This CDR3 has 13 amino acids. V was pared by 2 bases and J by 6 bases, with 10 bases between. The DNA for the CDR3 is TGTGCCAGCAGCTTAGAGGGAAGTCATGGCTACACCTTC. This codes for CASSLEGSHGYTF.

The V call is TRBV20-1, the J call TRBJ1-2; D remains unclear. The CDR3 length is 14 residues. Germline V lookup: CDR1 DFQATT, CDR2 SNEGSKA (reference sequence). Trimming stripped 1 base from V and 2 bases from J, with 11 bases between. CDR3 sequence: CSARGGSTNYGYTF. The CDR3 nucleotides are TGCAGTGCTAGAGGTGGCAGCACGAACTATGGCTACACCTTC.

The chain uses TRBV5-5 and TRBJ2-7, with D unclear. Deletions cut 3 bases from V and 4 bases from J, with 8 bases between. This CDR3 is built from 12 residues. Germline V lookup: CDR1 SGHKS, CDR2 YYEKEE (reference sequence). This CDR3 reads CASSSVGYEQYF. As DNA, the CDR3 is TGTGCCAGCAGCTCCGTAGGGTACGAGCAGTACTTC.

The V and J genes are TRBV29-1 and TRBJ2-5; TRBD2 agrees at 9 bases. With 5 bases clipped from V and 5 bases from J, the junction kept 3 bases outside the gene matches. Germline V gene data show CDR1 as SQVTM and CDR2 as ANQGSEA. This CDR3 spans 12 amino acids. The CDR3 loop is CSVLAGRETQYF. CDR3 sequence (DNA): TGCAGCGTTCTAGCGGGGCGGGAGACCCAGTACTTC.

J is TRBJ2-1 and V is TRBV5-1; TRBD1 or TRBD2 may be the D gene (5 bases each). From germline, CDR1 is SGHRS and CDR2 YFSETQ. The CDR3 loop spans 16 amino acids. Deletions cut 0 bases from V and 5 bases from J, with 15 bases between. The CDR3 DNA is TGCGCCAGCAGCTTGGGAGGGGCCATTGGCGACAATGAGCAGTTCTTC. Encoded protein: CASSLGGAIGDNEQFF.

The chain has TRBV25-1 and TRBJ1-1; D unresolved. In germline, CDR1 is MGHDK, CDR2 SYGVNS. The CDR3 covers 15 residues. Deletions cut 3 bases from V and 0 bases from J, with 11 bases between. The CDR3 DNA reads as TGTGCCAGCAGTGACCGAAGTTTGGTGAACACTGAAGCTTTCTTT. This translates into CASSDRSLVNTEAFF.

This clonotype has just one count. The genes are TRBV10-3 and TRBJ2-7; 8 bases match TRBD1. The V and J ends lost 4 bases and 2 bases, in that order; junction bases with no gene match: 4. The CDR3 contains 14 residues. Germline values: CDR1 ENHRY, CDR2 SYGVKD. CDR3 sequence: CAISGTGTAYEQYF. The DNA of the CDR3 is TGTGCCATCAGTGGGACAGGGACCGCCTACGAGCAGTACTTC.

The rearrangement uses TRBV29-1 and TRBJ2-1, with a possible D match to TRBD2 (5 bases). V was cut by 0 bases and J by 13 bases, with 19 bases left in between. The CDR3 has 14 residues. CDR1 SQVTM and CDR2 ANQGSEA come from the germline V gene. The CDR3 DNA reads as TGCAGCGTTGAAGATTGGCTCTCTAGCAGTCCTCAGTTCTTC. Translated: CSVEDWLSSSPQFF.

The chain joins TRBV20-1 to TRBJ2-1, with 11 nucleotides matching TRBD2. CDR3 size: 14 residues. The J segment lost 4 bases and the V segment lost 6 bases, leaving 5 bases of the junction unmatched. Germline V gives CDR1 DFQATT, CDR2 SNEGSKA (reference sequence). Written as DNA, the CDR3 is TGCAGTGCCCCATCTAGCGGGGGGTACAATGAGCAGTTCTTC. This sequence encodes CSAPSSGGYNEQFF.

The rearrangement joins TRBV25-1 to TRBJ1-6; 8 bases are shared with TRBD1. The CDR3 totals 15 residues. J was trimmed by 7 bases and V by 6 bases; bases with no gene match: 8. Germline CDR1 MGHDK, CDR2 SYGVNS. CDR3 loop: CASSPSRQGNSPLHF. The CDR3 region has the DNA TGTGCCAGCAGCCCTAGTAGACAGGGGAATTCACCCCTCCACTTT.

J is TRBJ2-5 and V is TRBV9; 10 bases are a match to TRBD2. The CDR3 length is 17 residues. The junction had 11 bases not matched to a gene; V was cut back by 4 bases and J by 2 bases. CDR1 and CDR2 from the germline V gene are SGDLS and YYNGEE. CDR3 in amino acids: CASSSQASGGPQETQYF. DNA for the CDR3: TGTGCCAGCAGCTCCCAAGCTAGCGGGGGTCCGCAAGAGACCCAGTACTTC.

The chain recombines TRBV29-1 with TRBJ2-3; D possibly corresponds to TRBD2 (7 bases). This CDR3 has 11 residues. Per germline, CDR1 SQVTM and CDR2 ANQGSEA. V lost 8 bases, J lost 10 bases, and 16 bases lay in between. In nucleotides, the CDR3 is TGCAGCACTCAAATCGGGGGGCCGCAGTATTTT. Protein: CSTQIGGPQYF.

This chain links TRBV11-2 with TRBJ2-7; TRBD1 matches 8 bases. The ends lost 0 bases at V and 3 bases at J; junction bases unmatched: 4. Germline V gene lookup returns CDR1 SGHAT and CDR2 FQNNGV. The CDR3 runs 15 residues. CDR3 coding DNA: TGTGCCAGCAGCTTAGAAGGACAGGGCTACTACGAGCAGTACTTC. Translated: CASSLEGQGYYEQYF. The variable domain in full, with the rest retrieved from reference TRBV11-2 and TRBJ2-7, is EAGVAQSPRYKIIEKRQSVAFWCNPISGHATLYWYQQILGQGPKLLIQFQNNGVVDDSQLPKDRFSAERLKGVDSTLKIQPAKLEDSAVYLCASSLEGQGYYEQYFGPGTRLTVT.

The chain employs TRBV25-1 and TRBJ2-3; 9 positions match TRBD2. J was trimmed by 5 bases and V by 4 bases; bases with no gene match: 7. This CDR3 region has 15 residues. Per germline, CDR1 MGHDK and CDR2 SYGVNS. As DNA, the CDR3 is TGTGCCAGCAGTGGCTCGGGACTAGCAGGAGATACGCAGTATTTT. Protein product: CASSGSGLAGDTQYF.

The chain has TRBV3-1 and TRBJ2-2; D remains unclear. CDR3 length: 13 residues. Germline CDR1 reads LGHDT; CDR2 reads YNNKEL (reference sequence). With 2 bases removed from V and 7 bases from J, the gap between germline ends came to 8 bases. CDR3 loop: CASSQRTDGELFF. CDR3 nucleotide sequence: TGTGCCAGCAGCCAACGGACGGACGGGGAGCTGTTTTTT.

The chain combines TRBV9 with TRBJ2-3, with D unresolved. Per germline, CDR1 SGDLS and CDR2 YYNGEE. The CDR3 is 13 amino acids. V lost 4 bases, J lost 2 bases, and 8 bases lay in between. CDR3 nucleotide sequence: TGTGCCAGCAGCCCCAGCCACACAGATACGCAGTATTTT. Its protein is CASSPSHTDTQYF.